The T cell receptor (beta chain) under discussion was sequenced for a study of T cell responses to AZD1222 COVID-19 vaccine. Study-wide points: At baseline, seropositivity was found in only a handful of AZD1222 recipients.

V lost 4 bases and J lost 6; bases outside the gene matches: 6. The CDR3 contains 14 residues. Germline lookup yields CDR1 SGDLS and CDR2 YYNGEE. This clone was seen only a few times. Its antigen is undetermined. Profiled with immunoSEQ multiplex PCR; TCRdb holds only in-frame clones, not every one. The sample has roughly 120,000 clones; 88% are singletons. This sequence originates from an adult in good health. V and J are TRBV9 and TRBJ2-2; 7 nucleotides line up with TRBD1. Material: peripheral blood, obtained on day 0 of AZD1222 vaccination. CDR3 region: CASSLRQGPGELFF. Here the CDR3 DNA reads TGTGCCAGCAGCTTACGACAGGGCCCCGGGGAGCTGTTTTTT.